This T cell receptor (beta chain) was retrieved from a study of blood T cells in healthy people across ages. The use of a sample-barcoded 5' primer and a J-beta primer mix characterized a second PCR of 7 to 11 cycles. Via MiXCR, TCRdb re-called the 5' RACE reads, giving one row per CDR3 protein. Of around 820,000 distinct CDR3 sequences in the sample, more than 20% were seen once. The ends were cut back, 4 bases at V and 2 bases at J, with 16 bases in the middle. Germline loops: CDR1 SGHRS, CDR2 YFSETQ. The CDR3 extends over 15 amino acids. This sample was also put to use in a study of T cells of mothers and their children. Per that paper: Maternal samples each gave over 9.5 million TCR beta CDR3 reads, and child samples several million each. Thymic selection molds TCR recombination output in a comparable way in related and unrelated pairs.

The sequence derives from a boy under 18 in good health. The material sequenced was blood. The chain recombines TRBV5-1 with TRBJ2-7; tentative D call: TRBD1 (6 bases). CDR3 DNA: TGCGCCAGCAGCGGGGGACAACGACCTCCCTACGAGCAGTACTTC. Protein product: CASSGGQRPPYEQYF. The full variable domain, its missing parts supplied by reference TRBV5-1 and TRBJ2-7, is KAGVTQTPRYLIKTRGQQVTLSCSPISGHRSVSWYQQTPGQGLQFLFEYFSETQRNKGNFPGRFSGRQFSNSRSEMNVSTLELGDSALYLCASSGGQRPPYEQYFGPGTRLTVT.